This T cell receptor beta chain stems from a study of cytomegalovirus exposure and HLA in healthy donors. The V gene's germline CDR1 is SGHDN and CDR2 FVKESK. J was trimmed by 0 bases and V by 4 bases; bases with no gene match: 5. CDR3 length: 15 residues. Concerning this clone itself: What it recognizes is unknown.

Findings of the study overall: An analysis done earlier found most TCR beta V segments productive about 90% or about 30% of the time. 164 TCR beta chains were listed as cytomegalovirus-associated. Many donors carried some public TCRs, although rarity characterized most TCR sequences. Most subjects' HLA-A and HLA-B alleles were reportedly predicted from TCR beta sequences.

The PCR ran on 60 Vbeta and 13 Jbeta primers. Libraries were prepared by immunoSEQ multiplex PCR; TCRdb keeps only in-frame clonotypes and omits some of them. Altogether 100,000 to 150,000 clones are present, around 77% being singletons, with the ten largest covering around 13%. This sequence originates from a woman aged 40 to 50 in good health and CMV-seropositive. Sequenced sample: PBMCs. The V gene is TRBV14, the J gene TRBJ1-1; 7 bases fit TRBD1. The CDR3 region is CASSRLTGVNTEAFF. CDR3 nucleotide sequence: TGTGCCAGCAGCCGCCTTACAGGGGTGAACACTGAAGCTTTCTTT.